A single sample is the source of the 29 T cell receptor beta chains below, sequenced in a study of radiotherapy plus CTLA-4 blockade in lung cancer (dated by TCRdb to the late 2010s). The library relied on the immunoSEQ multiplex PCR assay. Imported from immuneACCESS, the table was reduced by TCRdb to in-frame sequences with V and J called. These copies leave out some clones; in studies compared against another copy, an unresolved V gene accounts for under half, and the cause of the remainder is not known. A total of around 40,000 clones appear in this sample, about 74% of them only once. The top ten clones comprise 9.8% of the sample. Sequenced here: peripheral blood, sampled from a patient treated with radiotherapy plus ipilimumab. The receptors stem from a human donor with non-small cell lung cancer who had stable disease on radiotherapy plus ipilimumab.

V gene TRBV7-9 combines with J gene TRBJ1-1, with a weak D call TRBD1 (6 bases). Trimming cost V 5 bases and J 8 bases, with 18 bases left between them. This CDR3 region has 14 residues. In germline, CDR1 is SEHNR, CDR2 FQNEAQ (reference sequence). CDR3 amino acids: CASSLGVDRWEAFF. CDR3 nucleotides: TGTGCCAGCAGCCTGGGCGTAGACAGGTGGGAAGCTTTCTTT.

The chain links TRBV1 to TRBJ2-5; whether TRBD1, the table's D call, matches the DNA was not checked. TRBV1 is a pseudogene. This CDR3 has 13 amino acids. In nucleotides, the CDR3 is TGCACCAGCAGCCAAGGTCAGCAAGAGACCCAGTACTTC. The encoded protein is CTSSQGQQETQYF.

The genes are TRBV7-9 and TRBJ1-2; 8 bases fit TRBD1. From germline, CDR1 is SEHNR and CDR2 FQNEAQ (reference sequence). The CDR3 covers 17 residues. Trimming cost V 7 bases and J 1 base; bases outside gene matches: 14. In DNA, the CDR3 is TGTGCCAGCACCCCCGGCGGTTACAGGGGGTATAACTATGGCTACACCTTC. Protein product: CASTPGGYRGYNYGYTF.

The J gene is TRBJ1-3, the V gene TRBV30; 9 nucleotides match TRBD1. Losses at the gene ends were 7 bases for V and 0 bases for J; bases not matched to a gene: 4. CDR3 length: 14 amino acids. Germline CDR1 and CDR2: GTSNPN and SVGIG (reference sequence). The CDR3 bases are TGTGCCTCAAGACAGGGGGGCTCTGGAAACACCATATATTTT. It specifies CASRQGGSGNTIYF. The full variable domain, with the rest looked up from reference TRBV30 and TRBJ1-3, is SQTIHQWPATLVQPVGSPLSLECTVEGTSNPNLYWYRQAAGRGLQLLFYSVGIGQISSEVPQNLSASRPQDRQFILSSKKLLLSDSGFYLCASRQGGSGNTIYFGEGSWLTVV.

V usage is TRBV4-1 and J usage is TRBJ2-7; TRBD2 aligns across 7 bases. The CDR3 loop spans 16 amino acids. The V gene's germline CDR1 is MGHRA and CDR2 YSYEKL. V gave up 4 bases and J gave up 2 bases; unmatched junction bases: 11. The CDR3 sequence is CASSPGKTRGAYEQYF. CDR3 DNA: TGCGCCAGCAGCCCAGGGAAGACCCGGGGGGCCTACGAGCAGTACTTC.

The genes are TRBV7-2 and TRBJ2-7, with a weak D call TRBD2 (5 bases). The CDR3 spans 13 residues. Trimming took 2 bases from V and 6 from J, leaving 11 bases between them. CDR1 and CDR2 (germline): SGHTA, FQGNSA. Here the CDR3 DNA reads TGTGCCAGCAGCTTATTTGAGGGTGGCGAGCAGTACTTC. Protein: CASSLFEGGEQYF.

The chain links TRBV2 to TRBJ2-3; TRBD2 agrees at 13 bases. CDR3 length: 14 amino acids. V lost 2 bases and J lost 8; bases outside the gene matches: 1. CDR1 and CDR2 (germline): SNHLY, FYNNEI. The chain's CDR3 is CASSERLAGGTQYF. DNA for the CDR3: TGTGCCAGCAGTGAAAGACTAGCGGGGGGTACGCAGTATTTT.

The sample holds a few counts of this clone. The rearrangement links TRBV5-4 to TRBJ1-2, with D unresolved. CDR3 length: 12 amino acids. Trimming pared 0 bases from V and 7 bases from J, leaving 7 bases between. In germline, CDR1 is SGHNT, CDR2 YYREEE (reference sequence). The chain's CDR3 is CASSLAQFGYTF. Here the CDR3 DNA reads TGTGCCAGCAGCTTGGCACAGTTTGGCTACACCTTC. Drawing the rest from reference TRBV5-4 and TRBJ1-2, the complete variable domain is ETGVTQSPTHLIKTRGQQVTLRCSSQSGHNTVSWYQQALGQGPQFIFQYYREEENGRGNFPPRFSGLQFPNYSSELNVNALELDDSALYLCASSLAQFGYTFGSGTRLTVV.

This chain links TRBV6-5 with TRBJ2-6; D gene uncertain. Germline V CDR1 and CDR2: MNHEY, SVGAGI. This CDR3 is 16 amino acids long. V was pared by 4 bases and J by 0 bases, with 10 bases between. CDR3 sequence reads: CASSSGSHSGANVLTF. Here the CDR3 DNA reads TGTGCCAGCAGTTCCGGGTCTCACTCTGGGGCCAACGTCCTGACTTTC.

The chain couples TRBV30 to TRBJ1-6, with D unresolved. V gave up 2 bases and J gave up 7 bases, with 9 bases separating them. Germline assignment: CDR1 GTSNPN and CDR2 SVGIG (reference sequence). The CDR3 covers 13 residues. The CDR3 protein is CAWSSQANSPLHF. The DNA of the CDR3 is TGTGCCTGGAGTTCCCAAGCGAATTCACCCCTCCACTTT. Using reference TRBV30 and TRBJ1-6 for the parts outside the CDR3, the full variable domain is SQTIHQWPATLVQPVGSPLSLECTVEGTSNPNLYWYRQAAGRGLQLLFYSVGIGQISSEVPQNLSASRPQDRQFILSSKKLLLSDSGFYLCAWSSQANSPLHFGNGTRLTVT.

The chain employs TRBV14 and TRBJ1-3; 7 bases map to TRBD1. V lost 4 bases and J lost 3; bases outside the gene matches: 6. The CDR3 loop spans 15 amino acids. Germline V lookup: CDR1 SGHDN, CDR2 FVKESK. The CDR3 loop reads CASSLEGAGGNTIYF. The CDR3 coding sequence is TGTGCCAGCAGCCTTGAGGGGGCCGGTGGAAACACCATATATTTT.

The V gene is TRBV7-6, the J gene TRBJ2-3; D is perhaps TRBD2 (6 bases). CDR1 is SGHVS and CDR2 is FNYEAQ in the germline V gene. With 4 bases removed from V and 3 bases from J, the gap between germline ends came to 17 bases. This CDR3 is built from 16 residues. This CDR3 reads CASSSYPTSTTDTQYF. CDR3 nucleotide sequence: TGTGCCAGCAGCTCCTACCCGACTAGTACAACAGATACGCAGTATTTT.

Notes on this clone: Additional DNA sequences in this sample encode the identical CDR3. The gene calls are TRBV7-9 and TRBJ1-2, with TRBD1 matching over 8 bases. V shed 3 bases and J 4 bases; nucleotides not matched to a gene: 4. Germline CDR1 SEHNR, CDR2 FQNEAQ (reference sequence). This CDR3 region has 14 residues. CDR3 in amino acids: CASSLGRGLYGYTF. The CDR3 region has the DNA TGTGCCAGCAGCTTGGGCAGGGGGCTCTATGGCTACACCTTC.

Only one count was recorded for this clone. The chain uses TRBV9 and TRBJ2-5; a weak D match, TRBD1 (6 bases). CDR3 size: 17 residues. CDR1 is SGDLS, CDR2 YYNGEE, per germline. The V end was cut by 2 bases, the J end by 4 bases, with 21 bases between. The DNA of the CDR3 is TGTGCCAGCAGCGTGGGGGACCTGCAGGGGATACGAGAGACCCAGTACTTC. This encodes CASSVGDLQGIRETQYF.

The CDR3 sequence: CATSRVPGLPYGYTF. CDR3 in DNA: TGTGCCACCAGCAGAGTCCCAGGGCTGCCCTATGGCTACACCTTC. This rearrangement joins TRBV15 to TRBJ1-2; D is perhaps TRBD1 (5 bases). The CDR3 covers 15 residues. The germline gives CDR1 LNHNV, CDR2 YYDKDF (reference sequence). V lost 1 base and J 4 bases, leaving 13 bases between the germline ends.

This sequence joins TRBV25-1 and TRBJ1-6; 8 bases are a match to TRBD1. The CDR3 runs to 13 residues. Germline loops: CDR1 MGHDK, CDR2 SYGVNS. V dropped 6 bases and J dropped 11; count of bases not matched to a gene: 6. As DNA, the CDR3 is TGTGCCAGCAGGGACAGGGAATTGGCACCCCTCCACTTT. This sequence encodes CASRDRELAPLHF.

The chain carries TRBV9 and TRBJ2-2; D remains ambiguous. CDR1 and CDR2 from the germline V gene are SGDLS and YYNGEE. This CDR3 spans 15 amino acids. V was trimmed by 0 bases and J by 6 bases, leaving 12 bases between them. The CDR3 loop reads CASSVGGTFPGELFF. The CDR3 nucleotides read TGTGCCAGCAGCGTAGGAGGTACATTTCCCGGGGAGCTGTTTTTT.

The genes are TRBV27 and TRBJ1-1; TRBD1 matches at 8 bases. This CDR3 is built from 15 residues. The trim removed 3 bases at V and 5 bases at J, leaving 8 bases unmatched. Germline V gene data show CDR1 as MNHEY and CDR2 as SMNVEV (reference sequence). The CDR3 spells CASSFLSTGDTEAFF. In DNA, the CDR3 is TGTGCCAGCAGTTTTCTTTCGACAGGGGATACTGAAGCTTTCTTT.

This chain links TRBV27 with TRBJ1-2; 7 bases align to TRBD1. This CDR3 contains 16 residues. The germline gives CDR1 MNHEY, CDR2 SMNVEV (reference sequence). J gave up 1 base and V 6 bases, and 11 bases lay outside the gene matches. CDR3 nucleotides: TGTGCCAGCAGCTCCTACAGGGGAGGAGGTAACTATGGCTACACCTTC. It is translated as CASSSYRGGGNYGYTF.

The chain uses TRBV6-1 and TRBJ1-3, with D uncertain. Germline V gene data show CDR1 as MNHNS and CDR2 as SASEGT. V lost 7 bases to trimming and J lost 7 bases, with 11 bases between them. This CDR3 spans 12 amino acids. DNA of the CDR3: TGTGCCAGCACTTGGTGGACTAACACCATATATTTT. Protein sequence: CASTWWTNTIYF.

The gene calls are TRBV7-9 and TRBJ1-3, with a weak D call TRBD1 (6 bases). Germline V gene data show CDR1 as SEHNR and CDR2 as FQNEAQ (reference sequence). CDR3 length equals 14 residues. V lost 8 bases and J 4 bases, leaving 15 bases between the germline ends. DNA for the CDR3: TGTGCCAGCCAAAGCGTCGGGACAGGAAACACCATATATTTT. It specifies CASQSVGTGNTIYF.

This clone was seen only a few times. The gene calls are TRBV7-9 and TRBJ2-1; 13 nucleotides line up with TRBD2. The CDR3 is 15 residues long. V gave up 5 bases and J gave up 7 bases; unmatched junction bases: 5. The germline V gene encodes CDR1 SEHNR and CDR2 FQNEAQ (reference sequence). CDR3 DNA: TGTGCCAGCAGCATACCGGGACTAGCGGGGAATGAGCAGTTCTTC. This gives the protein CASSIPGLAGNEQFF.

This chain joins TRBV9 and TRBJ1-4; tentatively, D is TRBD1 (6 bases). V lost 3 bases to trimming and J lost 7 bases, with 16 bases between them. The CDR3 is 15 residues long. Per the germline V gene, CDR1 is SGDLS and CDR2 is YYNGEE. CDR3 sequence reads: CASSALGTPFEKLFF. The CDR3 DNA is TGTGCCAGCAGCGCCCTCGGGACACCATTTGAAAAACTGTTTTTT. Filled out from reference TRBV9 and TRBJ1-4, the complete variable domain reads DSGVTQTPKHLITATGQRVTLRCSPRSGDLSVYWYQQSLDQGLQFLIQYYNGEERAKGNILERFSAQQFPDLHSELNLSSLELGDSALYFCASSALGTPFEKLFFGSGTQLSVL.

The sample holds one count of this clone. The CDR3 sequence is CASSRQGLGKNIQYF. The CDR3 coding sequence is TGTGCCAGCAGCAGACAGGGGCTTGGCAAAAACATTCAGTACTTC. V is TRBV6-6 and J is TRBJ2-4; 8 bases line up with TRBD1. V was pared by 6 bases and J by 3 bases, with 7 bases of the junction left unmatched. This CDR3 has 15 amino acids. Germline values: CDR1 MNHNY, CDR2 SVGAGI (reference sequence).

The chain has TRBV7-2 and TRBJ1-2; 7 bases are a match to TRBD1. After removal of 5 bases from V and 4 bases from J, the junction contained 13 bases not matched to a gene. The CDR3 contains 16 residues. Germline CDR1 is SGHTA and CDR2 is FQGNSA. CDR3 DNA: TGTGCCAGCAGCCTTAGCCCGACAGGGTACGTCTATGGCTACACCTTC. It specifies CASSLSPTGYVYGYTF. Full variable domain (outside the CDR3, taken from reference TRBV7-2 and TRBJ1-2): GAGVSQSPSNKVTEKGKDVELRCDPISGHTALYWYRQSLGQGLEFLIYFQGNSAPDKSGLPSDRFSAERTGGSVSTLTIQRTQQEDSAVYLCASSLSPTGYVYGYTFGSGTRLTVV.

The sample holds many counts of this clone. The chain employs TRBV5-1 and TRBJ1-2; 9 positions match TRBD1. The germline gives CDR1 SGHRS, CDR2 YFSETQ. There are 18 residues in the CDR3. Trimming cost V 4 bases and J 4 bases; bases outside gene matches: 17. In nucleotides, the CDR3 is TGCGCCAGCAGCCCCACTCCGGGACAGGGACAGGGCTCCTATGGCTACACCTTC. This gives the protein CASSPTPGQGQGSYGYTF.

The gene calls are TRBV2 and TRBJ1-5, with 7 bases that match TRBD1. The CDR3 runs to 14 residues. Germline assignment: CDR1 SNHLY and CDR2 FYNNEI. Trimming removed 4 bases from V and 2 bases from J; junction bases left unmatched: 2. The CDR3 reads CASSADRGNQPQHF. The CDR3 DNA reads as TGTGCCAGCAGTGCTGACAGGGGCAATCAGCCCCAGCATTTT.

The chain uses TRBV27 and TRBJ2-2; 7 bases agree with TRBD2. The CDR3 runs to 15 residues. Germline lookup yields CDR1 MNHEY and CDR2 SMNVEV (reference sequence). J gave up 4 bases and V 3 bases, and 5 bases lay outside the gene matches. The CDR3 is CASSFWGGGTGELFF. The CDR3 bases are TGTGCCAGCAGTTTCTGGGGGGGAGGCACCGGGGAGCTGTTTTTT.

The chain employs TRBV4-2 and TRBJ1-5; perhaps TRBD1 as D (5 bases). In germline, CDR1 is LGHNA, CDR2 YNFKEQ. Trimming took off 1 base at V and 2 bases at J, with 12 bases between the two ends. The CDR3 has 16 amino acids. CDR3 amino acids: CASSQVPGGGNQPQHF. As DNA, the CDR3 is TGTGCCAGCAGCCAAGTACCTGGGGGGGGCAATCAGCCCCAGCATTTT.